What follows describes a single TCR beta chain. Its antigen is still unknown. This sample was included in a study of cytomegalovirus exposure and HLA in healthy donors. General study findings and limits: Later analysis identified a missense DCLRE1C variant that was linked to TCR beta V- and J-gene trimming. Indistinguishable V segments, including TRBV6-2 and TRBV6-3, were excluded. CMV serostatus stood as the only immune exposure information on hand.

The V segment lost 5 bases and the J segment 3 bases; nucleotides outside the gene matches: 11. The germline V gene encodes CDR1 SGHVS and CDR2 FNYEAQ. This CDR3 region has 16 residues. 13 Jbeta primers and 60 Vbeta primers were used for the PCR. Clones were sequenced by immunoSEQ multiplex PCR, and TCRdb holds only the in-frame ones, with some missing. The table lists just over 150,000 clones, over 60% of them singletons, with 3.1% in the top ten. Sequenced sample: PBMCs. The gene calls are TRBV7-6 and TRBJ2-7, with TRBD1 identical over 9 bases. This clonotype was sampled from a woman aged 35 to 49 in good health and CMV-seronegative. In nucleotides, the CDR3 is TGTGCCAGCAGCGCCCAACCGGGACAGGGTGTCTACGAGCAGTACTTC. It yields the protein CASSAQPGQGVYEQYF.